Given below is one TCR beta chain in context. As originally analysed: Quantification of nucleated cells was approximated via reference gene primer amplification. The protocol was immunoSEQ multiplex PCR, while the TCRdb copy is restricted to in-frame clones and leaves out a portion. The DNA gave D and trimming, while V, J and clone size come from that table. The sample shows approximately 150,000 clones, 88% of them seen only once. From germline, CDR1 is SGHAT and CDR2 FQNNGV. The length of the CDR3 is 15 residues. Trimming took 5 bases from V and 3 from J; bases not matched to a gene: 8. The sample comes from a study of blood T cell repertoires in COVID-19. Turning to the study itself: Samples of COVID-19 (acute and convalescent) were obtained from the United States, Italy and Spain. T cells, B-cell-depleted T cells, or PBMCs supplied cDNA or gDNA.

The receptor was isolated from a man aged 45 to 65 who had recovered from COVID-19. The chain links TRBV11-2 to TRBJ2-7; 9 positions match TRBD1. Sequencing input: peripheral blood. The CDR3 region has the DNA TGTGCCAGCAGCGGACCGGGACAGGGTATCTACGAGCAGTACTTC. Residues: CASSGPGQGIYEQYF.